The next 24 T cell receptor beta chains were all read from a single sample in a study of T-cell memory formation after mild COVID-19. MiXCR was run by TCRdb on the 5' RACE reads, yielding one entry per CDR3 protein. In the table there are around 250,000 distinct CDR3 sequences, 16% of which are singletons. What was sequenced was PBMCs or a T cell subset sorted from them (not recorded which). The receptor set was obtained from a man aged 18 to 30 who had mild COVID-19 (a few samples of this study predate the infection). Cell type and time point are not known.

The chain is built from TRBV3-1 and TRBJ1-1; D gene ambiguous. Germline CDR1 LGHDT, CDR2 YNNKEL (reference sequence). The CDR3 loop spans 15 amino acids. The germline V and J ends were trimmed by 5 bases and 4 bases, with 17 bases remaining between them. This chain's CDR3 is CASSYVRGLSTEAFF. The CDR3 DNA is TGTGCCAGCAGCTACGTCAGAGGGTTGTCCACTGAAGCTTTCTTT.

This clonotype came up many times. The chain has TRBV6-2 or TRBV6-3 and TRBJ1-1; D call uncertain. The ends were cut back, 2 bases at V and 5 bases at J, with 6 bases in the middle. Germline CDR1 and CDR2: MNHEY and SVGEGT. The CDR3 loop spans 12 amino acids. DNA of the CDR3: TGTGCCAGCAGTTACGCGGGGACTGAAGCTTTCTTT. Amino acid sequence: CASSYAGTEAFF.

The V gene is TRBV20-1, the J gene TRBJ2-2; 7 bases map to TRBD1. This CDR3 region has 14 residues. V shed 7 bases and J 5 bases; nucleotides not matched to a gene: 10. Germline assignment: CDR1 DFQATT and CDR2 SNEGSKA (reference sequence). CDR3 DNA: TGCAGTGTAAGGGGGCTACTGAGGACCGGGGAGCTGTTTTTT. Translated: CSVRGLLRTGELFF.

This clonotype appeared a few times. DNA of the CDR3: TGTGCCAGCAGCCCGGGAAGGGACTATGGCTACACCTTC. Its protein product is CASSPGRDYGYTF. The chain employs TRBV7-2 and TRBJ1-2, with D hard to call. Trimming removed 5 bases from V and 3 bases from J, with 10 bases in between. The CDR3 is 13 amino acids. CDR1 SGHTA and CDR2 FQGNSA come from the germline V gene. Full variable domain (missing parts from reference TRBV7-2 and TRBJ1-2): GAGVSQSPSNKVTEKGKDVELRCDPISGHTALYWYRQSLGQGLEFLIYFQGNSAPDKSGLPSDRFSAERTGGSVSTLTIQRTQQEDSAVYLCASSPGRDYGYTFGSGTRLTVV.

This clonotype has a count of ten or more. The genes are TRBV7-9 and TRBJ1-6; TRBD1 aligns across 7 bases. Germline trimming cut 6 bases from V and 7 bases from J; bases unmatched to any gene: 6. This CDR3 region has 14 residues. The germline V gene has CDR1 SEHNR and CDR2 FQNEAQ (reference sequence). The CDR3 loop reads CASRGQVGNSPLHF. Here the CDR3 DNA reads TGTGCCAGCAGAGGACAGGTTGGGAATTCACCCCTCCACTTT.

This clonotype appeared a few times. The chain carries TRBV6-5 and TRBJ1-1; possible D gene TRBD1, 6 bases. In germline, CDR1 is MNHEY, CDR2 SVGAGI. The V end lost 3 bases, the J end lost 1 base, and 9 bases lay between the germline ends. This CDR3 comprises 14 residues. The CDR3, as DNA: TGTGCCAGCAGTTATTCAGGGGCGAACACTGAAGCTTTCTTT. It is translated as CASSYSGANTEAFF.

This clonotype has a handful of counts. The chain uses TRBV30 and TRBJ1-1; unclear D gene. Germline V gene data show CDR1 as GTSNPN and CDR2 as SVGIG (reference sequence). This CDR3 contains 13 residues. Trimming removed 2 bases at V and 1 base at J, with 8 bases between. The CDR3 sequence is CAWSWEGNTEAFF. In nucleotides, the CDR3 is TGTGCCTGGAGTTGGGAAGGGAACACTGAAGCTTTCTTT.

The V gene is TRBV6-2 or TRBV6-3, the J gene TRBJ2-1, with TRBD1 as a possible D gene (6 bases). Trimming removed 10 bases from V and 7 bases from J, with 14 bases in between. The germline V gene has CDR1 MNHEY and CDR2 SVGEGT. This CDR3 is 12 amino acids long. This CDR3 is CATYRVGNEQFF. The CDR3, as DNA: TGTGCCACATACAGGGTCGGAAATGAGCAGTTCTTC.

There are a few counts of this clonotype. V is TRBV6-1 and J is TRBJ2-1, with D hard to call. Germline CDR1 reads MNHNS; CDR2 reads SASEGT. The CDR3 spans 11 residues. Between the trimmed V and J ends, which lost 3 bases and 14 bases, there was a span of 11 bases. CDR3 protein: CASSDDIVEFF. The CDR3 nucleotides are TGTGCCAGCAGTGACGACATCGTTGAGTTCTTC.

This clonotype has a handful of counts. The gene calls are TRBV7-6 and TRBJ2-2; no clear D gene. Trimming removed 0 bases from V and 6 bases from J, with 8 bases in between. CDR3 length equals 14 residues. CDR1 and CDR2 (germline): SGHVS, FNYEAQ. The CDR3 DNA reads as TGTGCCAGCAGCTTAGCGGTCTGGGCCGGGGAGCTGTTTTTT. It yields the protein CASSLAVWAGELFF.

CDR3 protein: CASSPGMNQPQHF. The CDR3 coding sequence is TGTGCCAGCAGCCCCGGTATGAATCAGCCCCAGCATTTT. The chain joins TRBV7-9 to TRBJ1-5; no firm D call. The ends were cut back, 5 bases at V and 4 bases at J, with 9 bases in the middle. This CDR3 is built from 13 residues. Germline lookup yields CDR1 SEHNR and CDR2 FQNEAQ (reference sequence).

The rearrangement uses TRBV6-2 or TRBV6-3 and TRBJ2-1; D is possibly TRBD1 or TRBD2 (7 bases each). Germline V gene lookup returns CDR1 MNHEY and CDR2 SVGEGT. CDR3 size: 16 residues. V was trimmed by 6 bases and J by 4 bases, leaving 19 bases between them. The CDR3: CASSRPPGGVYNEQFF. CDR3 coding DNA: TGTGCCAGCAGCCGACCGCCAGGGGGGGTGTACAATGAGCAGTTCTTC.

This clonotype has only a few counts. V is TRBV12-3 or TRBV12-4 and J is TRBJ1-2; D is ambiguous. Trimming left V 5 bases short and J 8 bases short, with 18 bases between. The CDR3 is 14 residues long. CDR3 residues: CASSPGRRGRGYTF. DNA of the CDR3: TGTGCCAGCAGTCCCGGCCGACGCGGACGAGGCTACACCTTC.

CDR3 loop: CASSPDGAQETQYF. CDR3 DNA: TGTGCCAGCAGCCCCGACGGGGCCCAAGAGACCCAGTACTTC. This chain uses TRBV7-9 with TRBJ2-5, with D perhaps TRBD1 or TRBD2 (5 bases each). Trimming cost V 5 bases and J 1 base, with 11 bases left between them. This CDR3 is 14 amino acids long. Germline V CDR1 and CDR2: SEHNR, FQNEAQ (reference sequence).

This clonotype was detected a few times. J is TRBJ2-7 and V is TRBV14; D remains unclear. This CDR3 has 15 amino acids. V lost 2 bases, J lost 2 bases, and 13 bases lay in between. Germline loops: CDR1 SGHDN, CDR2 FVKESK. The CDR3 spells CASSQSSSPTYEQYV. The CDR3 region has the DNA TGTGCCAGCAGCCAATCGTCGAGCCCAACCTACGAGCAGTACGTC.

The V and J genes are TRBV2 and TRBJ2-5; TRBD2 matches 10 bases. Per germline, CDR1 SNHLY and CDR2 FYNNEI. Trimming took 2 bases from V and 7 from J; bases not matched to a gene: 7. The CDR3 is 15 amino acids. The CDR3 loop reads CASSEPSGGAGTQYF. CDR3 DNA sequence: TGTGCCAGCAGTGAACCCAGCGGGGGGGCCGGGACCCAGTACTTC.

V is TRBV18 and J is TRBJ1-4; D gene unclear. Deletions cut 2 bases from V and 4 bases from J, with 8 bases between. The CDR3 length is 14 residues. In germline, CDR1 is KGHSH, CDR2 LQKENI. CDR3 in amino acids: CASSPAGNNEKLFF. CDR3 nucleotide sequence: TGTGCCAGCTCACCAGCCGGTAATAATGAAAAACTGTTTTTT.

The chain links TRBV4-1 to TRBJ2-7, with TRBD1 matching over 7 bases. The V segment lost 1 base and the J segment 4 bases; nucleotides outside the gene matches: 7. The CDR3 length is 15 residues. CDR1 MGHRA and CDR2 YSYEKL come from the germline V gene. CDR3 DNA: TGCGCCAGCAGCCAAGTGGTCAGGGGGTCGTACGAGCAGTACTTC. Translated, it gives CASSQVVRGSYEQYF.

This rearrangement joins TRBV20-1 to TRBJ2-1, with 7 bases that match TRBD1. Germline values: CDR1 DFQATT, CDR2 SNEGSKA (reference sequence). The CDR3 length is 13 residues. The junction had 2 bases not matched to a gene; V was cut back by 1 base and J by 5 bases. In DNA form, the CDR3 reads TGCAGTGCTAGAGCAGACAGGGACAATGAGCAGTTCTTC. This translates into CSARADRDNEQFF.

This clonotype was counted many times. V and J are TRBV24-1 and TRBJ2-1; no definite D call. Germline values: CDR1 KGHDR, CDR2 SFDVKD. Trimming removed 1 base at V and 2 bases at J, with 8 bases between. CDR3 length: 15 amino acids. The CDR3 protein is CATSDFRHPYNEQFF. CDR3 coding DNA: TGTGCCACCAGTGATTTTAGACATCCCTACAATGAGCAGTTCTTC.

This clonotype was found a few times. The DNA for the CDR3 is TGTGCCAGCAACCCAGGCCCCGGGCCCCCCCCGGGGGATACTGAAGCTTTCTTT. Translation: CASNPGPGPPPGDTEAFF. The rearrangement joins TRBV7-9 to TRBJ1-1; D is possibly TRBD1 (5 bases). This CDR3 is built from 18 residues. The V end was cut by 7 bases, the J end by 5 bases, with 29 bases between. The germline V gene encodes CDR1 SEHNR and CDR2 FQNEAQ (reference sequence).

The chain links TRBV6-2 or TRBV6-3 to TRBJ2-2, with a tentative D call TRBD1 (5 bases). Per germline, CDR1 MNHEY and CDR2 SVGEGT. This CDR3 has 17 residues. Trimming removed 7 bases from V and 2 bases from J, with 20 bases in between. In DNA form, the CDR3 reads TGTGCCAGCACCCCGCCCTGGGGCAGGGCAAACACCGGGGAGCTGTTTTTT. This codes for CASTPPWGRANTGELFF.

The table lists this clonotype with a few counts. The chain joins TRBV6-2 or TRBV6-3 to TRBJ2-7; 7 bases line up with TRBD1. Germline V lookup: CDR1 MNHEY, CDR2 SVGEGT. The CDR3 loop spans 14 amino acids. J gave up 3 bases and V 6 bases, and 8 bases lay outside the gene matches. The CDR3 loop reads CASRTTGINYEQYF. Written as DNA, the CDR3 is TGTGCCAGCAGGACGACAGGGATCAACTACGAGCAGTACTTC.

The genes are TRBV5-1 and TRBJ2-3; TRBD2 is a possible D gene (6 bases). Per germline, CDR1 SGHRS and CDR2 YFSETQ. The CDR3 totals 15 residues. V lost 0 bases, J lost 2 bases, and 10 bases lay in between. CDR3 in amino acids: CASSLARGFTDTQYF. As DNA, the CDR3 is TGCGCCAGCAGCTTGGCACGGGGGTTCACAGATACGCAGTATTTT.